Listed below are T cell receptor beta chains from one sample, sequenced in a study of control samples from healthy donors and cancer patients. TCRdb's copy holds only in-frame clones and misses some; the assay was immunoSEQ multiplex PCR. The sample contains about 69,000 clones, more than 80% of which appear only once. Sequencing used PBMCs. Source of these receptors: a woman aged 50 to 65 with lung cancer. CDR3s include the opening cysteine and the closing phenylalanine or tryptophan. A D gene is named only where the DNA matches it firmly. Not all rows give a size; the values are once, few, many and, for expanded clones, a class.

v_call	clone_size	d_call	j_call	cdr3_aa	cdr3_nt
TRBV5-6	-	TRBD1	TRBJ2-7	CASSLGRDRASEQYF	TGTGCCAGCAGCTTGGGAAGGGACAGGGCAAGCGAGCAGTACTTC
TRBV19	-	TRBD1	TRBJ1-2	CASSIAGTGINYGYTF	TGTGCCAGTAGTATAGCCGGGACAGGGATTAACTATGGCTACACCTTC
TRBV28	-	-	TRBJ1-1	CASSYEGTEAFF	TGTGCCAGCAGTTATGAGGGTACTGAAGCTTTCTTT
TRBV6-2/TRBV6-3	-	-	TRBJ1-2	CASSQDRFYGYTF	TGTGCCAGCAGTCAAGACAGGTTCTATGGCTACACCTTC
TRBV10-3	-	-	TRBJ1-6	CAISGPDANSPLHF	TGTGCCATCAGTGGGCCCGACGCTAATTCACCCCTCCACTTT
TRBV29-1	-	-	TRBJ1-4	CSVVTVNEKLFF	TGCAGCGTTGTTACCGTTAATGAAAAACTGTTTTTT
TRBV6-5	-	-	TRBJ1-2	CASSYGGDADYGYTF	TGTGCCAGCAGTTACGGTGGGGACGCAGACTATGGCTACACCTTC
TRBV9	-	-	TRBJ1-6	CASSAPNDSPLHF	TGTGCCAGCAGCGCCCCCAACGATTCACCCCTCCACTTT
TRBV2	-	-	TRBJ1-1	CASLIYGGTEAFF	TGTGCCAGCCTAATATACGGAGGCACTGAAGCTTTCTTT
TRBV12-2	-	-	TRBJ1-1	CASRLSRRDRGLGTEAFF	TGTGCAAGTCGCTTGAGTCGGAGGGACAGGGGTCTGGGGACTGAAGCTTTCTTT
TRBV19	few	-	TRBJ1-1	CASSIVLLDTEAFF	TGTGCCAGTAGTATAGTCCTATTGGACACTGAAGCTTTCTTT
TRBV5-1	-	-	TRBJ1-4	CASSLIGLINEKLFF	TGCGCCAGCAGCTTGATCGGACTGATTAATGAAAAACTGTTTTTT
TRBV6-5	-	-	TRBJ2-1	CASSYDNYNEQFF	TGTGCCAGCAGTTACGACAACTACAATGAGCAGTTCTTC
TRBV5-6	-	TRBD1	TRBJ2-7	CASSTAGTGEGEQYF	TGTGCCAGCAGCACCGCCGGGACAGGGGAAGGCGAGCAGTACTTC
TRBV9	-	TRBD1	TRBJ1-3	CASSVETGISGNTIYF	TGTGCCAGCAGCGTAGAGACAGGGATCTCTGGAAACACCATATATTTT
TRBV29-1	-	-	TRBJ2-1	CSVDLWGSEQFF	TGCAGCGTTGATCTGTGGGGAAGTGAGCAGTTCTTC
TRBV5-4	-	-	TRBJ1-1	CASSRGGTSNTEAFF	TGTGCCAGCAGCCGAGGAGGGACCTCGAACACTGAAGCTTTCTTT
TRBV7-2	-	-	TRBJ1-1	CASSLVATGNTEAFF	TGTGCCAGCAGCTTAGTCGCGACAGGGAACACTGAAGCTTTCTTT
TRBV12-3/TRBV12-4	once	-	TRBJ2-2	CASTLRSAGELFF	TGTGCCAGCACCCTTAGATCCGCCGGGGAGCTGTTTTTT
TRBV18	-	-	TRBJ1-1	CASSPPGVSGNTEAFF	TGTGCCAGCTCACCACCCGGGGTTTCCGGGAACACTGAAGCTTTCTTT
TRBV29-1	-	TRBD1	TRBJ1-1	CSVTGLTGDTEAFF	TGCAGCGTCACCGGTCTAACAGGGGACACTGAAGCTTTCTTT
TRBV11-1	-	-	TRBJ1-1	CASSLPGAPTEAFF	TGTGCCAGCAGCTTACCGGGGGCACCCACTGAAGCTTTCTTT
TRBV2	-	TRBD2	TRBJ2-1	CASRSGGLNEQFF	TGTGCCAGCAGGAGCGGGGGGCTCAATGAGCAGTTCTTC
TRBV7-2	few	-	TRBJ2-3	CASSLGLPGTDTQYF	TGTGCCAGCAGCTTGGGTCTCCCGGGCACAGATACGCAGTATTTT
TRBV6-5	once	TRBD1	TRBJ2-5	CASTRDRGQETQYF	TGTGCCAGCACCCGGGACAGGGGGCAAGAGACCCAGTACTTC
TRBV11-3	-	TRBD2	TRBJ2-1	CASSVSGGAQNEQFF	TGTGCCAGCAGTGTTAGCGGGGGGGCCCAAAATGAGCAGTTCTTC
TRBV6-2/TRBV6-3	few	TRBD1	TRBJ1-2	CASSFRQGDFYGYTF	TGTGCCAGCAGTTTCCGACAGGGGGATTTCTATGGCTACACCTTC
TRBV5-1	-	TRBD2	TRBJ2-7	CASSLGGLAASYEQYF	TGCGCCAGCAGCTTAGGGGGACTAGCGGCATCCTACGAGCAGTACTTC
TRBV5-4	-	-	TRBJ1-1	CASSLAERTEAFF	TGTGCCAGCAGCTTGGCAGAAAGGACTGAAGCTTTCTTT
TRBV29-1	-	-	TRBJ2-1	CSVARGVSYNEQFF	TGCAGCGTTGCTCGCGGGGTCTCCTACAATGAGCAGTTCTTC
TRBV5-1	-	-	TRBJ1-1	CASSNQGTVKPYTEAFF	TGCGCCAGCAGCAACCAGGGTACCGTTAAGCCCTACACTGAAGCTTTCTTT
TRBV5-1	-	-	TRBJ1-1	CASSLAGANTEAFF	TGCGCCAGCAGCTTAGCAGGGGCTAACACTGAAGCTTTCTTT
TRBV6-5	-	TRBD1	TRBJ1-1	CASSTDSGQYSFF	TGTGCCAGCAGTACAGATTCGGGACAGTACTCTTTCTTT
TRBV7-8	-	-	TRBJ1-3	CASSRTGLEGNTIYF	TGTGCCAGCAGCCGCACAGGCCTCGAAGGAAACACCATATATTTT
TRBV28	-	TRBD1	TRBJ1-2	CASSVTGGGYTF	TGTGCCAGCAGCGTGACAGGGGGCGGCTACACCTTC
TRBV7-2	-	-	TRBJ2-7	CASSSGLRSYEQYF	TGTGCCAGCAGCTCAGGCCTTCGCTCCTACGAGCAGTACTTC
TRBV6-5	-	-	TRBJ1-3	CASRRDRLSGNTIYF	TGTGCCAGCAGAAGAGACAGGCTAAGTGGAAACACCATATATTTT
TRBV7-2	-	-	TRBJ2-7	CASSFKSGMKQYF	TGTGCCAGCAGCTTTAAATCAGGGATGAAGCAGTACTTC
TRBV7-9	-	-	TRBJ2-1	CASSLGANEQFF	TGTGCCAGCAGCTTAGGGGCCAATGAGCAGTTCTTC
TRBV7-6	-	-	TRBJ2-5	CASSPGRVDQETQYF	TGTGCCAGCAGCCCTGGACGGGTGGATCAAGAGACCCAGTACTTC
TRBV28	-	-	TRBJ1-2	CASSPGTNYGYTF	TGTGCCAGCAGCCCAGGGACTAACTATGGCTACACCTTC
TRBV19	-	-	TRBJ1-1	CASSPQTLEAFF	TGTGCCAGTAGTCCTCAGACCCTCGAAGCTTTCTTT
TRBV5-4	once	TRBD2	TRBJ2-1	CASSSRTSGGNLEQFF	TGTGCCAGCAGCTCGCGGACTAGCGGGGGGAACCTTGAGCAGTTCTTC
TRBV2	-	TRBD1	TRBJ1-6	CASSPGQQGNSPLHF	TGTGCCAGCAGTCCGGGACAGCAAGGGAATTCACCCCTCCACTTT
TRBV5-5	-	TRBD1	TRBJ1-6	CASSLRGTGGNNSPLHF	TGTGCCAGCAGCTTGCGAGGGACAGGGGGAAATAATTCACCCCTCCACTTT
TRBV5-1	-	-	TRBJ2-3	CASSLSLGSTDTQYF	TGCGCCAGCAGCTTGTCTTTGGGAAGCACAGATACGCAGTATTTT
TRBV7-2	-	-	TRBJ2-5	CASTPDRIETQYF	TGTGCCAGCACCCCCGACAGAATAGAGACCCAGTACTTC
TRBV6-5	few	TRBD2	TRBJ2-7	CASRTSSYEQYF	TGTGCCAGTCGGACTAGCTCTTACGAGCAGTACTTC
TRBV19	-	-	TRBJ2-5	CASSIDAGSGETQYF	TGTGCCAGTAGTATAGACGCAGGGTCGGGGGAGACCCAGTACTTC
TRBV6-5	-	-	TRBJ2-5	CASSTGNEETQYF	TGTGCCAGCAGTACAGGGAACGAAGAGACCCAGTACTTC
TRBV5-4	-	TRBD2	TRBJ2-1	CASSLGNGGALNEQFF	TGTGCCAGCAGCTTGGGCAACGGGGGGGCCCTTAATGAGCAGTTCTTC
TRBV5-1	few	-	TRBJ2-1	CASRERGNEQFF	TGCGCCAGCAGAGAACGGGGAAATGAGCAGTTCTTC
TRBV7-2	-	TRBD1	TRBJ1-2	CASSLQSGTAANYGYTF	TGTGCCAGCAGCTTACAATCCGGGACAGCGGCTAACTATGGCTACACCTTC
TRBV5-4	-	-	TRBJ2-2	CASSLMRLGPSNTGELFF	TGTGCCAGCAGCTTAATGCGACTGGGGCCTTCGAACACCGGGGAGCTGTTTTTT